The T cell receptor (beta chain) under discussion was sequenced for a study of blood T cell repertoires in COVID-19 (dated by TCRdb to 2019 to 2021). A note on the overall study: Samples from collaborators originated in the United States, Italy and Spain and spanned both the acute and convalescent phases of COVID-19. The sample metadata nearly always contained a de-identified subject ID, COVID-19 status, age in years and sex. The dataset comprised deeply sampled blood TCRbeta repertoires from subjects exposed to, actively infected with, or recovered from COVID-19. Samples were obtained from the ongoing ImmuneRACE study (first 160 participants) and from 1,254 subjects provided by 6 global collaborators. Where available, HLA class I and class II types were obtained from metadata supplied by the sample provider rather than from assay-based typing. The material from the prospective study consisted of cDNA or gDNA derived from T cells, B-cell-depleted T cells, or PBMCs. The repertoires were released in a freely available public database meant as a resource for research on the immune response to SARS-CoV-2.

TCRbeta CDR3 regions were amplified from genomic DNA using the immunoSEQ Assay, a bias-controlled multiplex PCR. On the study's bioinformatics: The number of nucleated cells in each sample was estimated from the amplification of reference gene primers within the assay. Sequence reads were collapsed and filtered to measure the absolute abundance of every unique TCRbeta CDR3 rearrangement. For each sample, productive Simpson clonality was calculated by taking the square root of Simpson's diversity index across productive rearrangements. TCRdb holds this immuneACCESS table with in-frame rearrangements only. Some clones are missing; in checked studies, unresolved V genes explain under half, and the rest has no known cause. Clone size and V and J calls were adopted from that table, with D and trimming inferred from the DNA. The sample profile shows approximately 220,000 clones; roughly 80% of them were found once. Clones ranked in the top ten supply about 4.6% of the sample.

Participants in the prospective study were aged roughly 18 to 100 years, lived in about two dozen United States geographic areas, and enrolled through a virtual design. To assign participants to cohorts, the prospective study relied on clinical history that participants themselves reported in a screening survey and a study questionnaire. Exposed participants were defined as having been in contact with someone with a PCR-confirmed or clinician-diagnosed COVID-19 case within 2 weeks of study entry. Each participant in the prospective study had whole blood, serum and a nasopharyngeal or oropharyngeal swab collected by mobile phlebotomists. Additional blood draws and questionnaires over an approximately two-month period could optionally be provided by prospective study participants. Blood samples from the prospective study were shipped frozen or at room temperature prior to DNA extraction. Of note for this clone: Which antigen it targets is not known. Nothing much larger sits one base from this clone, and base qualities are not available.

Counted from cysteine to phenylalanine, this CDR3 has 13 amino acids. Only CDR3 DNA is held: 39 bases, read in frame from base 1. The germline V gene sets CDR1 to WSHSY and CDR2 to SAAADI. V and J are trimmed by 6 bases and 7 bases, and the gene matches miss 5 bases of the junction. Broader findings and caveats from the paper: Clinical and demographic metadata were provided uncurated, with the amount varying by source and participant.

Sequencing was performed on PBMCs or T cells enriched from blood (not recorded which). Rearrangement joined TRBV10-2 to TRBJ1-3, and 8 junctional nucleotides match TRBD1. The source of this sequence is a woman aged 45-65 years who had been exposed to COVID-19. The CDR3 reads CASSRQGSNTIYF. The bases are TGCGCCAGCAGCAGACAGGGGTCGAACACCATATATTTT.